This entry features one T cell receptor (beta chain) sequence. The antigen is undetermined. The record originates from a study of shared clonotypes between healthy human individuals. Findings of the study overall: Tissue TCR repertoires likely differ from these blood-only repertoires.

The CDR3 contains 19 residues. Trimming shortened V by 2 bases and J by 3 bases, and 23 bases separated the two germline ends. Germline V lookup: CDR1 SGHAT, CDR2 FQNNGV. TCRdb keeps only in-frame clones here, not all; method: immunoSEQ multiplex PCR. The sample includes hundreds of thousands of clones, about 97% of them seen just once. This sequence originates from a woman aged 25-40 years in good health. This chain joins TRBV11-2 and TRBJ2-1; D uncertain. Sequenced: naive CD4+ T cells sorted from blood. Described subset: CD45RA+ positively selected. CDR3 residues: CASSLSGSQVSMVYNEQFF. CDR3 bases: TGTGCCAGCAGCTTATCCGGGTCCCAAGTAAGTATGGTCTACAATGAGCAGTTCTTC.